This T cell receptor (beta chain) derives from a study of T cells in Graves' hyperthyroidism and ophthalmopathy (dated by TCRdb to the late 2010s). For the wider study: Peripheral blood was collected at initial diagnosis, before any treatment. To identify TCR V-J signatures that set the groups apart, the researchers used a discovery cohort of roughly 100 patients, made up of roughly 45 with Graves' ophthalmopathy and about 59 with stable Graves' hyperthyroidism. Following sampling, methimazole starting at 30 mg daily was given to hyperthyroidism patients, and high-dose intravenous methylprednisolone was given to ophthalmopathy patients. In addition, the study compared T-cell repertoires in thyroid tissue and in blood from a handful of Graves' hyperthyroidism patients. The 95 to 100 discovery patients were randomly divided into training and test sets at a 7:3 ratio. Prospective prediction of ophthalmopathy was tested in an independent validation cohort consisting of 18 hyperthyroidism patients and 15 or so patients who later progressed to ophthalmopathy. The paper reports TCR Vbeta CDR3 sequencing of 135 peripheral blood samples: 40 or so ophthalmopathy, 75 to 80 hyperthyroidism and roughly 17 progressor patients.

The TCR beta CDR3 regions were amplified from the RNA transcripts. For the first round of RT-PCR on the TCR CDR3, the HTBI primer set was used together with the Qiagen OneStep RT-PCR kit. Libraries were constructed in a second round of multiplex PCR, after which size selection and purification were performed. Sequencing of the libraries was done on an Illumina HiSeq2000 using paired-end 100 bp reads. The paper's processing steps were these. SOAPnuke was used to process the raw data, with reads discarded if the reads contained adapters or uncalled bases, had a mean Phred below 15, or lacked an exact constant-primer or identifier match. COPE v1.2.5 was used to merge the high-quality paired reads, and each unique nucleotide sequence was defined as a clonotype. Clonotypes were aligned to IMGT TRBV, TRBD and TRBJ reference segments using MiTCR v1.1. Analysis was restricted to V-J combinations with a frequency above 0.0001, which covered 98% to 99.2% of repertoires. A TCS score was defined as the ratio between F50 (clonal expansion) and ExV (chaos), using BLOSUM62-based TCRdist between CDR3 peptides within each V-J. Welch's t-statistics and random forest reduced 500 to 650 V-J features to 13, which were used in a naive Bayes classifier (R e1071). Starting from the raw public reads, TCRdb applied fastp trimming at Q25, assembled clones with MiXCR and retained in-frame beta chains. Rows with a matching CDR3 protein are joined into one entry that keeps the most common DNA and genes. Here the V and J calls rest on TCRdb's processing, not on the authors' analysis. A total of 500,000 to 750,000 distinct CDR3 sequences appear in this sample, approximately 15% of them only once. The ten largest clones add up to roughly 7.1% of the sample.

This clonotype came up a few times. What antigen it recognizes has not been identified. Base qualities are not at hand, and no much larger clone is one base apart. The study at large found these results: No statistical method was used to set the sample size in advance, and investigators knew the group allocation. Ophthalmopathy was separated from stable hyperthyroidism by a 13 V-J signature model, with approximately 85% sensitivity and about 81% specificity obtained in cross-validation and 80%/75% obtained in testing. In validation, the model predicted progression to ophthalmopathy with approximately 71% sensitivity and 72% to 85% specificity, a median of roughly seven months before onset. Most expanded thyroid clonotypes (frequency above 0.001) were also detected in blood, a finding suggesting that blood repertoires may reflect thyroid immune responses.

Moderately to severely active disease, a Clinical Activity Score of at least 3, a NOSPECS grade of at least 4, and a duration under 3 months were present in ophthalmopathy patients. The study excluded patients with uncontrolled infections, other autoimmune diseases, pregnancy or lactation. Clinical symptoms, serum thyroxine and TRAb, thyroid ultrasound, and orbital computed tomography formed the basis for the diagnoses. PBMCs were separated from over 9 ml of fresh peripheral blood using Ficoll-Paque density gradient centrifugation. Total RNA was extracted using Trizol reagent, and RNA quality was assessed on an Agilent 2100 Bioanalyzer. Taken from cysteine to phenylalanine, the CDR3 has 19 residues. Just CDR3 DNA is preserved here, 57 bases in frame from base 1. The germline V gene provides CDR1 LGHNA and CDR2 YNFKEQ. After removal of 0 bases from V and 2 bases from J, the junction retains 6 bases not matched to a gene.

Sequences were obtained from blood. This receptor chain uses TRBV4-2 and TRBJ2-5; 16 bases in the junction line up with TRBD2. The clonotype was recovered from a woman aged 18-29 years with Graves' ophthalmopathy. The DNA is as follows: TGTGCCAGCAGCCAAGATTCGGGACTAGCGGGAGGGTGGCAAGAGACCCAGTACTTC. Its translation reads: CASSQDSGLAGGWQETQYF.